Listed below are T cell receptor beta chains from one sample, sequenced in a study of siplizumab effects on memory and regulatory T cells. Clones were sequenced by immunoSEQ multiplex PCR, and TCRdb holds only the in-frame ones, with some missing. The table lists about 68,000 clones, about 92% of them singletons. Source material: CD8+ T cells sorted from blood. Receptors were obtained from a human donor in good health. Each CDR3 is given with its conserved first and last residue. D genes are given only for firm matches. A row's size may be missing; if present it is once, few, many or a size class.

d_call,v_call,j_call,clone_size,cdr3_nt,cdr3_aa
NA,TRBV19,TRBJ2-7,NA,TGTGCCAGTAGTACCCAGCCCTTCTACGAGCAGTACTTC,CASSTQPFYEQYF
NA,TRBV2,TRBJ2-1,NA,TGTGCCAGCAGCGCAGAGGGGTCCTACAATGAGCAGTTCTTC,CASSAEGSYNEQFF
NA,TRBV28,TRBJ2-1,NA,TGTGCCAGCAGTTTTGGGGGGCCTAACAATGAGCAGTTCTTC,CASSFGGPNNEQFF
TRBD1,TRBV6-5,TRBJ1-1,NA,TGTGCCAGCAGTTATGGGACAGGGGATGGGAACACTGAAGCTTTCTTT,CASSYGTGDGNTEAFF
NA,TRBV29-1,TRBJ2-3,NA,TGCAGCGCCGGAGGGGGGACTTTTAGCACAGATACGCAGTATTTT,CSAGGGTFSTDTQYF
TRBD2,TRBV5-1,TRBJ2-5,NA,TGCGCCAGCAGCTTGGAGGGAGCGGGGGGGCCTTCGGAGACCCAGTACTTC,CASSLEGAGGPSETQYF
NA,TRBV9,TRBJ1-1,NA,TGTGCCAGCAGCGTGGTTACAGGGATGAACACTGAAGCTTTCTTT,CASSVVTGMNTEAFF
NA,TRBV5-6,TRBJ2-3,NA,TGTGCCAGCAGCCCACGGGGAGCAGATACGCAGTATTTT,CASSPRGADTQYF
NA,TRBV2,TRBJ1-4,once,TGTGCCAGCATTGGGGTGCGGGGATATGAAAAACTGTTTTTT,CASIGVRGYEKLFF
NA,TRBV5-5,TRBJ2-1,NA,TGTGCCAGCAGCTTACCCGCAGGGGTCGATGAGCAGTTCTTC,CASSLPAGVDEQFF
NA,TRBV5-4,TRBJ1-1,NA,TGTGCCAGCAGCTCCCAAAGTGGGCTGGACACTGAAGCTTTCTTT,CASSSQSGLDTEAFF
NA,TRBV9,TRBJ2-2,NA,TGTGCCAGCAGCGTAGCGGTGACCGGGGAGCTGTTTTTT,CASSVAVTGELFF
TRBD1,TRBV7-6,TRBJ2-7,NA,TGTGCCAGCAGCACATCCGGGACAGGGGGAGACTACGAGCAGTACTTC,CASSTSGTGGDYEQYF
NA,TRBV5-1,TRBJ2-3,NA,TGCGCCAGCAGCCCAGGGGACGCCACAGATACGCAGTATTTT,CASSPGDATDTQYF
TRBD1,TRBV7-8,TRBJ1-1,NA,TGTGCCAGCAGCTTAGACAACGGACAGGGTGGAACTGAAGCTTTCTTT,CASSLDNGQGGTEAFF
NA,TRBV19,TRBJ1-6,NA,TGTGCCAGTAGTATTGGAAGCACCTATAATTCACCCCTCCACTTT,CASSIGSTYNSPLHF
TRBD1,TRBV10-2,TRBJ2-7,NA,TGCGCCAGCGACAGGGGAGGAGAGCAGTACTTC,CASDRGGEQYF
TRBD1,TRBV9,TRBJ2-7,NA,TGTGCCAGCAGCGCAAGTGGACAGGGTGGTACCTACGAGCAGTACTTC,CASSASGQGGTYEQYF
NA,TRBV15,TRBJ2-7,NA,TGTGCCACCAGCAGAGATCCGGTTACCACCTACGAGCAGTACTTC,CATSRDPVTTYEQYF
TRBD1,TRBV7-9,TRBJ1-1,NA,TGTGCCAGCAGCTTAGGGGACAGGATGAACACTGAAGCTTTCTTT,CASSLGDRMNTEAFF
NA,TRBV10-3,TRBJ2-2,NA,TGTGCCATCAGTGACGGCCCCGGGGAGCTGTTTTTT,CAISDGPGELFF
NA,TRBV7-9,TRBJ1-1,few,TGTGCCCATATGGGGGTGAACACTGAAGCTTTCTTT,CAHMGVNTEAFF